The clone carrying this T cell receptor (beta chain) has a count of ten or more. Antigen: not known. In germline, CDR1 is MGHDK, CDR2 SYGVNS. CDR3 size: 15 residues. Between the trimmed V and J ends, which lost 1 base and 4 bases, there was a span of 13 bases. Unique molecular identifiers were incorporated during preparation of the TCRbeta library. TCRdb redid the calling of the PCR reads with MiXCR, one entry per CDR3 protein. Among around 450,000 distinct CDR3 sequences listed, about 10% were seen once. The sample is drawn from a study of T-cell reconstitution after alpha-beta-depleted transplantation in children. Study-wide results and limits: Newly made T cells mostly supplied T-cell counts and diversity one year after transplant. Surviving recipient T cells and thymic progenitors accounted for the high day-60 TCRbeta diversity observed in some patients. Two months or so post-transplant, alpha-beta T cells reportedly derived from several hundred expanded graft clones.

This sample comprised PBMCs, obtained before TCRalphabeta/CD19-depleted stem cell transplant. The TCR was taken from a child under 10 years old with inherited bone marrow failure, due to receive a stem cell transplant. The chain combines TRBV25-1 with TRBJ1-1, with D possibly matching TRBD1 (6 bases). The CDR3 sequence is CASSEWGGASTEAFF. As DNA, the CDR3 is TGTGCCAGCAGTGAATGGGGGGGGGCCAGCACTGAAGCTTTCTTT.